This TCR beta chain was retrieved from a study of shared clonotypes between healthy human individuals. This clone was counted between two and nine times. What it recognizes is unknown. From CD4+ cells came CD45RA+ naive and CD45RA-negative memory subsets. Sequencing used immunoSEQ multiplex PCR; TCRdb keeps in-frame clones, though not all of them. The sample comprises about a million clones, around 80% of which are singletons, and approximately 1.5% rests with the top ten. Overall study findings and caveats: A handful of donors held approximately 4.5% of naive CD4 clonotypes in common.

This CDR3 is 14 amino acids long. V was clipped by 4 bases and J by 7 bases, with 12 bases between them. Germline values: CDR1 SGHRS, CDR2 YFSETQ. V and J are TRBV5-1 and TRBJ1-6; possibly TRBD1 for D (6 bases). Sequencing was done on a sample of memory CD4+ T cells sorted from blood. The subset is: CD45RA-negative fraction. The sequence was obtained from a man younger than 35 in good health. CDR3 region: CASSEQGGNSPLHF. The CDR3 DNA reads TGCGCCAGCAGCGAACAGGGTGGGAATTCACCCCTCCACTTT. The full variable domain, with the rest looked up from reference TRBV5-1 and TRBJ1-6, is KAGVTQTPRYLIKTRGQQVTLSCSPISGHRSVSWYQQTPGQGLQFLFEYFSETQRNKGNFPGRFSGRQFSNSRSEMNVSTLELGDSALYLCASSEQGGNSPLHFGNGTRLTVT.